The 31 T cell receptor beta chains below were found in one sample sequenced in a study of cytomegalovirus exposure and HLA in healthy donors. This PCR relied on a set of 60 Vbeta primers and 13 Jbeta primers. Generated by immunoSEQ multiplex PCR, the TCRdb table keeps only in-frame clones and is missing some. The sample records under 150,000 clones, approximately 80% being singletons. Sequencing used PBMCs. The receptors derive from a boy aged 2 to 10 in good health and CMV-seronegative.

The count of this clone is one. The CDR3 DNA reads TGTGCCAGCAGCTTAGGCGGGGCGGGGGGGTACGAGCAGTACTTC. Translation gives CASSLGGAGGYEQYF. The chain uses TRBV7-2 and TRBJ2-5; TRBD2 agrees at 9 bases. TRBJ2-7 explains the end of the DNA better; the J call may be wrong. This CDR3 has 15 amino acids. From germline, CDR1 is SGHTA and CDR2 FQGNSA.

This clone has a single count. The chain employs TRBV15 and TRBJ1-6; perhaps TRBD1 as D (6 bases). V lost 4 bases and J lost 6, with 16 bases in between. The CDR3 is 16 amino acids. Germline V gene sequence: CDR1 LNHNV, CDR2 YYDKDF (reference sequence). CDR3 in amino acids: CATSTLGGAGNSPLHF. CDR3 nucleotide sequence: TGTGCCACCAGCACCCTGGGGGGGGCAGGTAATTCACCCCTCCACTTT.

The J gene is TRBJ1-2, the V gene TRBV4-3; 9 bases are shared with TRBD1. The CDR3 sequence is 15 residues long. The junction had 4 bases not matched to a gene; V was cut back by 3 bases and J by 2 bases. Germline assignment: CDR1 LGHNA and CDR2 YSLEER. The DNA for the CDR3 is TGCGCCAGCAGCCACGAGACAGGGGGAAACTATGGCTACACCTTC. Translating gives CASSHETGGNYGYTF.

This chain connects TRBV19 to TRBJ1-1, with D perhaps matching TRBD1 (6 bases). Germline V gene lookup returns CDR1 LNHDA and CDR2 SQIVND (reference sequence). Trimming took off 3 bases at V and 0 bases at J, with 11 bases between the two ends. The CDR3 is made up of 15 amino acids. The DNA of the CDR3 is TGTGCCAGTAGTATTATGACAGGCTTGAACACTGAAGCTTTCTTT. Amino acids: CASSIMTGLNTEAFF.

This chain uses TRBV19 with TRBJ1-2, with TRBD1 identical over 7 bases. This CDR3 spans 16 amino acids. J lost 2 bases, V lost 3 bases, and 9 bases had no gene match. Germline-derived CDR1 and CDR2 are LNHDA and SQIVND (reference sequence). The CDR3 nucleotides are TGTGCCAGTAGTATTAGGACAGGCGGGTCCAACTATGGCTACACCTTC. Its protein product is CASSIRTGGSNYGYTF.

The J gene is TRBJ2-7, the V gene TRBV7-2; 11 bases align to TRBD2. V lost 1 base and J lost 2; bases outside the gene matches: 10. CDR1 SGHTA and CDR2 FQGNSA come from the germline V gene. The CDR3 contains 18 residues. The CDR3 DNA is TGTGCCAGCAGCTTAGGGGCAACTAGCGGGGGTCCCCCCTACGAGCAGTACTTC. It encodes CASSLGATSGGPPYEQYF.

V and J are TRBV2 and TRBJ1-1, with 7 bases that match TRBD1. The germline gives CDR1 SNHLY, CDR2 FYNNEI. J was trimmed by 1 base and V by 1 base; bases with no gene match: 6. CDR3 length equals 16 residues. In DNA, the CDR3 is TGTGCCAGCAGTGAAGGACAGGGCTCTTGGAACACTGAAGCTTTCTTT. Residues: CASSEGQGSWNTEAFF.

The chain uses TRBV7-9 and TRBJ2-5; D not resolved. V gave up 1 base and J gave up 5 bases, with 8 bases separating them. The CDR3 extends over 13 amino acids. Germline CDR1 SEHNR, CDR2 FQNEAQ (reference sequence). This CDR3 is CASSLGSSETQYF. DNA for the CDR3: TGTGCCAGCAGCTTAGGTTCCTCGGAGACCCAGTACTTC.

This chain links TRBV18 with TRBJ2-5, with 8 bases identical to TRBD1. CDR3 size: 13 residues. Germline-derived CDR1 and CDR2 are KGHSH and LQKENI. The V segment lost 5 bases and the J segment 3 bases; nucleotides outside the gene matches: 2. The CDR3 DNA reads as TGTGCCAGCTCAGAGACAGGGGAAGAGACCCAGTACTTC. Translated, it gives CASSETGEETQYF.

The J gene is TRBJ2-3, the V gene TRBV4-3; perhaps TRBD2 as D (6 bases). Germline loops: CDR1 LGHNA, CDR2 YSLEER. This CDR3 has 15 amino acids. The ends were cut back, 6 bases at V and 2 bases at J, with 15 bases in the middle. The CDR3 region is CASRSGTLSTDTQYF. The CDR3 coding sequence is TGCGCCAGCAGGTCCGGGACTCTCTCCACAGATACGCAGTATTTT.

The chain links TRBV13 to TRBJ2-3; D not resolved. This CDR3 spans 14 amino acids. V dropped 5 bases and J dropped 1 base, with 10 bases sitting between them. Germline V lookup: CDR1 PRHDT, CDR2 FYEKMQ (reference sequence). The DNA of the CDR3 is TGTGCCAGCAGCCCCTTCTTCCGCACAGATACGCAGTATTTT. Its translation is CASSPFFRTDTQYF.

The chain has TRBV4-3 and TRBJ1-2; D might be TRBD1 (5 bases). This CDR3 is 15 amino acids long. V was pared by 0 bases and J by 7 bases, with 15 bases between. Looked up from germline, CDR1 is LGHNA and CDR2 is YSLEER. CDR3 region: CASSQDWRGGSGYTF. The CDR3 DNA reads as TGCGCCAGCAGCCAAGATTGGAGGGGAGGGTCTGGCTACACCTTC.

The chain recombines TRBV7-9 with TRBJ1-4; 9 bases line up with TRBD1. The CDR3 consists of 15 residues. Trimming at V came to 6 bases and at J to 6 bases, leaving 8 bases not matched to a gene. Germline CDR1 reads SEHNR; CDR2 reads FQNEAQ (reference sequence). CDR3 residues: CASSYNRGRDEKLFF. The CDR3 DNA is TGTGCCAGCAGTTATAACAGGGGGCGGGATGAAAAACTGTTTTTT.

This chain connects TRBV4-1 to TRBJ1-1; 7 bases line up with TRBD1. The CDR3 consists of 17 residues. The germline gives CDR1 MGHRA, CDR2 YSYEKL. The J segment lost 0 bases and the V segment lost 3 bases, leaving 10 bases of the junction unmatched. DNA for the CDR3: TGCGCCAGCAGCCAGCCCTGGACAGGTGATTTGAACACTGAAGCTTTCTTT. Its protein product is CASSQPWTGDLNTEAFF.

The CDR3 region has the DNA TGTGCTAGTGGCCGGACAGGGGGGTCAACAGGTGGCTACACCTTC. This encodes CASGRTGGSTGGYTF. V is TRBV12-5 and J is TRBJ1-2; 10 bases align to TRBD1. The CDR3 is made up of 15 amino acids. Germline V gene lookup returns CDR1 LGHNT and CDR2 FRNRAP. V lost 6 bases to trimming and J lost 7 bases; unmatched junction nucleotides: 11.

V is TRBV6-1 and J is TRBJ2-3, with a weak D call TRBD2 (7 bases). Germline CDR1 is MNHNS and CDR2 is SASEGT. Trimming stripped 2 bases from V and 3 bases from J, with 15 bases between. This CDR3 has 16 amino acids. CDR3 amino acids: CASSERSGEGTDTQYF. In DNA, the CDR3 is TGTGCCAGCAGTGAAAGGTCAGGGGAGGGGACAGATACGCAGTATTTT.

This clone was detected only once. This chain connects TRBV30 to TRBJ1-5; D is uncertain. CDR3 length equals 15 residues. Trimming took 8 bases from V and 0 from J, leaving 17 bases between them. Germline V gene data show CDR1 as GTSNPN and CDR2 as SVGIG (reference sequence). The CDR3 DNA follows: TGTGCCGGCGGACGGGGAGATTATAGCAATCAGCCCCAGCATTTT. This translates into CAGGRGDYSNQPQHF.

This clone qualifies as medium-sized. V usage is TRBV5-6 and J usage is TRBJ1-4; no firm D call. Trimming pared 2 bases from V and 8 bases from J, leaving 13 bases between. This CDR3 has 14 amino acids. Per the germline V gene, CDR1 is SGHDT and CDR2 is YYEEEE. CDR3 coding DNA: TGTGCCAGCAGCTTAAATGAGCAATGGGAAAAACTGTTTTTT. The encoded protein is CASSLNEQWEKLFF.

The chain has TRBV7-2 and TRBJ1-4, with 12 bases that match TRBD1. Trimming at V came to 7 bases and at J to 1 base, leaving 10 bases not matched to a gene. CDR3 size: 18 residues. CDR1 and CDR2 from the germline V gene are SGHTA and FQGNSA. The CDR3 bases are TGTGCCAGCACCATCCGGGACAGGGGGCGAAGAACTAATGAAAAACTGTTTTTT. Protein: CASTIRDRGRRTNEKLFF. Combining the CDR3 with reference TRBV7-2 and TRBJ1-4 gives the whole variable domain GAGVSQSPSNKVTEKGKDVELRCDPISGHTALYWYRQSLGQGLEFLIYFQGNSAPDKSGLPSDRFSAERTGGSVSTLTIQRTQQEDSAVYLCASTIRDRGRRTNEKLFFGSGTQLSVL.

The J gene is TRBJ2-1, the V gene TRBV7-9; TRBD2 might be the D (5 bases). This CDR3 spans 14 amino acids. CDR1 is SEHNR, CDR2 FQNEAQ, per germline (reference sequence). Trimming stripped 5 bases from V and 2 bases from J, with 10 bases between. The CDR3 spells CASSEDGAYNEQFF. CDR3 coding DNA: TGTGCCAGCAGCGAGGACGGGGCCTACAATGAGCAGTTCTTC.

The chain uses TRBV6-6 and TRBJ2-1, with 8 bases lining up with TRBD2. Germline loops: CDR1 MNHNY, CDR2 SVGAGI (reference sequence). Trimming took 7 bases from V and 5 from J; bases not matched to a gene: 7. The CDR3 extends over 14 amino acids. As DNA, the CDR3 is TGTGCCAGCACCCGGGAGGGCGCCCACAATGAGCAGTTCTTC. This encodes CASTREGAHNEQFF.

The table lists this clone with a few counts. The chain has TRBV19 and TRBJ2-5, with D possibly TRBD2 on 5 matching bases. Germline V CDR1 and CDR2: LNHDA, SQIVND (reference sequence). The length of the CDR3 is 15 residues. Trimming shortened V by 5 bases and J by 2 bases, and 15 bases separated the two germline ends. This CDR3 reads CASSPDGLTQETQYF. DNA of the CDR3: TGTGCCAGTAGTCCCGACGGACTGACACAAGAGACCCAGTACTTC.

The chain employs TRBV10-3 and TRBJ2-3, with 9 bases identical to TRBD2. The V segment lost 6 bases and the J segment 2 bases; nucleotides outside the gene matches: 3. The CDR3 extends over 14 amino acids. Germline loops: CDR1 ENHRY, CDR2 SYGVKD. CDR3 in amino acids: CAIRAGGTTDTQYF. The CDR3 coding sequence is TGTGCCATCAGGGCGGGGGGGACCACAGATACGCAGTATTTT.

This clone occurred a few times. In nucleotides, the CDR3 is TGTGCCAGCAGCCTACAGGGGAATTGGGGGACTGAAGCTTTCTTT. It yields the protein CASSLQGNWGTEAFF. The gene calls are TRBV27 and TRBJ1-1, with TRBD1 identical over 7 bases. Trimming took 6 bases from V and 5 from J; bases not matched to a gene: 12. This CDR3 comprises 15 residues. Germline lookup yields CDR1 MNHEY and CDR2 SMNVEV (reference sequence).

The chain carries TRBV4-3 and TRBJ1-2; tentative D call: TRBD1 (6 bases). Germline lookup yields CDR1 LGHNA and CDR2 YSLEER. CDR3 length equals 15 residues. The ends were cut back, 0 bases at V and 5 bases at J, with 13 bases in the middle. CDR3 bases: TGCGCCAGCAGCCAAGAGGTGGGGGCTGGATATGGCTACACCTTC. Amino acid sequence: CASSQEVGAGYGYTF.

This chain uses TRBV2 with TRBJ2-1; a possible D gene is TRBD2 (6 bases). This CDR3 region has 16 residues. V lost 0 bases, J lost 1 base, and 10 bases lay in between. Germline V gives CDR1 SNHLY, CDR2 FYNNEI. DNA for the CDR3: TGTGCCAGCAGTGAAGCTGCTAGCGCATCCTACAATGAGCAGTTCTTC. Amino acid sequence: CASSEAASASYNEQFF. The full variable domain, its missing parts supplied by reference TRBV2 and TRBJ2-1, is EPEVTQTPSHQVTQMGQEVILRCVPISNHLYFYWYRQILGQKVEFLVSFYNNEISEKSEIFDDQFSVERPDGSNFTLKIRSTKLEDSAMYFCASSEAASASYNEQFFGPGTRLTVL.

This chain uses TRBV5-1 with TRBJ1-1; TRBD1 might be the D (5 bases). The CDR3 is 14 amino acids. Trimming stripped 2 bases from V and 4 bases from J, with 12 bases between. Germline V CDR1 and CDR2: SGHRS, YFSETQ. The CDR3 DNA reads TGCGCCAGCAGCTTCGGCACCCAGGGCACTGAAGCTTTCTTT. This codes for CASSFGTQGTEAFF.

In DNA, the CDR3 is TGTGCCAGCAGCTTAGCAGGGGGCTATGGCTACACCTTC. It specifies CASSLAGGYGYTF. V usage is TRBV7-2 and J usage is TRBJ1-2; weak D call: TRBD1 (6 bases). The germline gives CDR1 SGHTA, CDR2 FQGNSA. Trimming left V 0 bases short and J 4 bases short, with 6 bases between. CDR3 length: 13 amino acids.

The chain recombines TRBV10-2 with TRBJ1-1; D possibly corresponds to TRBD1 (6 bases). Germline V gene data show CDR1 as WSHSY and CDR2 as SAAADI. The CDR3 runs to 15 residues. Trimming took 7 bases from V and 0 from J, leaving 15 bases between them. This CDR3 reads CASNYRVTMNTEAFF. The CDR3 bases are TGCGCCAGCAATTACAGGGTGACCATGAACACTGAAGCTTTCTTT.

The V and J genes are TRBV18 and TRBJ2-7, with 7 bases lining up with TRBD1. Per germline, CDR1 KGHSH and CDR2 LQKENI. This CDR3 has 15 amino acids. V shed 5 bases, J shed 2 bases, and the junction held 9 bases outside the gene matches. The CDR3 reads CASSFRDSGPYEQYF. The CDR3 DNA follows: TGTGCCAGCTCATTCCGGGACAGCGGACCCTACGAGCAGTACTTC.

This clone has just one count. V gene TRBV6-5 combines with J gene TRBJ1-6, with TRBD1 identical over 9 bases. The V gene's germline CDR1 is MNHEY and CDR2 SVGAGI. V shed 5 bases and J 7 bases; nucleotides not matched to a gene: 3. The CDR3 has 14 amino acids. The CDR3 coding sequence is TGTGCCAGCAGTCGGGACAGGGCAAATTCACCCCTCCACTTT. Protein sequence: CASSRDRANSPLHF.